This T cell receptor beta chain was sequenced for a study of a mutant IDH1 vaccine in newly diagnosed glioma. Study-level information: Sex distribution of treated patients was around 62% male and about 40% female; mean age was around 40 years.

The data were produced by immunoSEQ multiplex PCR, yet TCRdb's version contains in-frame clones alone and is incomplete. Here the sample spans around 100,000 clones, approximately 80% being singletons. The time point was: baseline, week 1 (first vaccination visit). Noted treatment: pre-vaccination baseline after standard-of-care therapy. The TCR was taken from a man aged 40-49 years with glioma. Some clones in this sample may be carry-over from other donors' samples. Sequenced material: PBMCs, taken from a glioma patient treated with radiotherapy, temozolomide or both.

The CDR3 DNA is TGCAGCGTTGAAGATGGGCAGGCCCGGGGAGCTTTCTTT. Its translation: CSVEDGQARGAFF. The genes are TRBV29-1 and TRBJ1-1; unclear D gene. The CDR3 is 13 amino acids. CDR1 is SQVTM and CDR2 is ANQGSEA in the germline V gene. V was trimmed by 0 bases and J by 10 bases, leaving 15 bases between them.